This TCR beta chain was observed in a study of shared clonotypes between healthy human individuals. Germline V CDR1 and CDR2: MDHEN, SYDVKM. The CDR3 loop spans 15 amino acids. Trimming removed 2 bases at V and 0 bases at J, with 8 bases between. Assay used: immunoSEQ multiplex PCR; TCRdb lists only in-frame clones, some missing. In the table there are more than 1.2 million clones, about 98.5% of which are singletons. This sequence was found in a man aged 25 to 45 in good health. This chain uses TRBV28 with TRBJ1-3; no clear D. The sequenced sample was naive CD4+ T cells sorted from blood. Subset given: CD45RA+ positively selected. CDR3 in DNA: TGTGCCAGCAGTTTAAGGTCCGCCTCTGGAAACACCATATATTTT. Translated, it gives CASSLRSASGNTIYF.